The next 18 T cell receptor beta chains were all read from a single sample in a study of T cell repertoires in cytomegalovirus infection (dated by TCRdb to between 2017 and 2020). Reading the label with the study, this specimen's treatment or condition is: in vitro stimulation with specific CMV peptide epitopes to enrich CMV-specific T cells. No antigen is known for these receptors. The run used an Illumina HiSeq 1500. TCRdb trimmed public reads at Q25 via fastp, called clones via MiXCR and kept in-frame beta chains. Rows merge per CDR3 protein into single entries with the most common DNA and genes. The sample data list hundreds of thousands of distinct CDR3 sequences, and roughly 29% of these were observed just once. The biggest ten clones account for 20% of the sample. Specimen: cultured PBMCs, collected from culture after CMV antigen stimulation. Every receptor here comes from a human donor in good health (CMV status not recorded). Some clones in this sample may be carry-over from other donors' samples.

The chain carries TRBV7-4 and TRBJ2-3; TRBD2 agrees at 9 bases. The CDR3 is 16 amino acids. J lost 5 bases, V lost 3 bases, and 9 bases had no gene match. Germline CDR1 is SGHVT and CDR2 is SQSDAQ. This CDR3 reads CASSFTGTSFRDTQYF. CDR3 nucleotide sequence: TGTGCCAGCAGCTTTACCGGGACTAGCTTCAGAGATACGCAGTATTTT.

This clonotype was observed a handful of times. The chain couples TRBV10-3 to TRBJ2-7; 7 nucleotides line up with TRBD2. Trimming at V came to 6 bases and at J to 4 bases, leaving 6 bases not matched to a gene. The CDR3 contains 13 residues. Per the germline V gene, CDR1 is ENHRY and CDR2 is SYGVKD. This CDR3 is CAIRAGTGYEQYF. DNA for the CDR3: TGTGCCATCAGAGCGGGGACGGGGTACGAGCAGTACTTC.

The rearrangement uses TRBV27 and TRBJ2-1, with TRBD1 matching 7 bases. CDR3 length equals 16 residues. Germline CDR1 reads MNHEY; CDR2 reads SMNVEV (reference sequence). Losses at the gene ends were 4 bases for V and 5 bases for J; bases not matched to a gene: 11. CDR3 in DNA: TGTGCCAGCAGTTCCTCGACAGGGCTAGGGGACAATGAGCAGTTCTTC. It yields the protein CASSSSTGLGDNEQFF.

This clonotype was counted between two and nine times. V gene TRBV27 combines with J gene TRBJ1-2, with D unclear. With 2 bases removed from V and 8 bases from J, the gap between germline ends came to 9 bases. CDR1 is MNHEY and CDR2 is SMNVEV in the germline V gene (reference sequence). The CDR3 spans 12 residues. The CDR3 DNA follows: TGTGCCAGCAGTTTACCCGGGAGGGGCTACACCTTC. Translated: CASSLPGRGYTF.

This clonotype was counted between two and nine times. The CDR3 is CASSPRAGSGNTIYF. The CDR3 DNA sequence: TGTGCCAGCAGCCCGCGGGCCGGCTCTGGAAACACCATATATTTT. The chain joins TRBV9 to TRBJ1-3; D unclear. Germline V gene data show CDR1 as SGDLS and CDR2 as YYNGEE. This CDR3 is 15 amino acids long. The V end was cut by 4 bases, the J end by 0 bases, with 11 bases between. Combining the CDR3 with reference TRBV9 and TRBJ1-3 gives the whole variable domain DSGVTQTPKHLITATGQRVTLRCSPRSGDLSVYWYQQSLDQGLQFLIQYYNGEERAKGNILERFSAQQFPDLHSELNLSSLELGDSALYFCASSPRAGSGNTIYFGEGSWLTVV.

This clonotype occurred a few times. The rearrangement uses TRBV19 and TRBJ1-1; tentatively, D is TRBD1 (5 bases). The CDR3 loop spans 15 amino acids. CDR1 LNHDA and CDR2 SQIVND come from the germline V gene (reference sequence). V shed 3 bases and J shed 2 bases, with 13 bases lying between them. The CDR3 reads CASSISGTVNTEAFF. CDR3 bases: TGTGCCAGTAGTATTTCCGGGACGGTTAACACTGAAGCTTTCTTT. The full variable domain, rest sourced from reference TRBV19 and TRBJ1-1, is DGGITQSPKYLFRKEGQNVTLSCEQNLNHDAMYWYRQDPGQGLRLIYYSQIVNDFQKGDIAEGYSVSREKKESFPLTVTSAQKNPTAFYLCASSISGTVNTEAFFGQGTRLTVV.

The chain recombines TRBV3-1 with TRBJ1-2; D not certain. Germline assignment: CDR1 LGHDT and CDR2 YNNKEL (reference sequence). The CDR3 spans 15 residues. The germline V and J ends were trimmed by 4 bases and 4 bases, with 16 bases remaining between them. The DNA for the CDR3 is TGTGCCAGCAGCCCGTCACGCGGTCTTGGCTATGGCTACACCTTC. Translation gives CASSPSRGLGYGYTF.

This clonotype was picked up many times. V gene TRBV3-1 combines with J gene TRBJ1-1; D unclear. Germline CDR1 reads LGHDT; CDR2 reads YNNKEL (reference sequence). With 0 bases removed from V and 8 bases from J, the gap between germline ends came to 13 bases. This CDR3 has 14 residues. CDR3: CASSQDSWTEEAFF. CDR3 sequence (DNA): TGTGCCAGCAGCCAAGATTCCTGGACTGAAGAAGCTTTCTTT.

This clonotype has more than one count but fewer than ten. V and J are TRBV7-2 and TRBJ2-3; 7 nucleotides align to TRBD2. The length of the CDR3 is 15 residues. The germline V gene encodes CDR1 SGHTA and CDR2 FQGNSA. V shed 4 bases and J 2 bases; nucleotides not matched to a gene: 6. CDR3 nucleotides: TGTGCCAGCAGCTCGATTAGCGGGCACACAGATACGCAGTATTTT. Protein product: CASSSISGHTDTQYF.

This clonotype was found a few times. The chain uses TRBV27 and TRBJ2-3; no reliable D call. CDR3 length: 13 residues. Trimming removed 8 bases from V and 2 bases from J, with 11 bases in between. Per germline, CDR1 MNHEY and CDR2 SMNVEV (reference sequence). This CDR3 is CASPPWITDTQYF. The CDR3 region has the DNA TGTGCCAGCCCTCCCTGGATCACAGATACGCAGTATTTT.

V usage is TRBV28 and J usage is TRBJ2-1, with TRBD2 identical over 15 bases. Germline V lookup: CDR1 MDHEN, CDR2 SYDVKM. This CDR3 has 16 residues. The trim removed 4 bases at V and 7 bases at J, leaving 5 bases unmatched. CDR3 protein: CASSSGGTSGRNEQFF. CDR3 DNA: TGTGCCAGCAGTTCCGGGGGGACTAGCGGGAGGAATGAGCAGTTCTTC.

There are a few counts of this clonotype. This could be a read error, since a much larger clone is one nucleotide away. The chain is built from TRBV12-3 or TRBV12-4 and TRBJ1-1; D not certain. CDR3 length: 11 amino acids. The CDR3 is CASSMKTEAFF. CDR3 sequence (DNA): TGTGCCAGCAGCATGAAGACTGAAGCTTTCTTT.

The rearrangement uses TRBV11-2 and TRBJ2-7; D gene ambiguous. The CDR3 consists of 13 residues. Trimming took off 1 base at V and 3 bases at J, with 7 bases between the two ends. Germline V CDR1 and CDR2: SGHAT, FQNNGV. CDR3 residues: CASSLGPLYEQYF. The DNA for the CDR3 is TGTGCCAGCAGCTTAGGACCACTCTACGAGCAGTACTTC.

The sample holds a few counts of this clonotype. This chain connects TRBV6-1 to TRBJ1-5; D ambiguous. Germline CDR1 and CDR2: MNHNS and SASEGT. The CDR3 has 13 amino acids. V was cut by 3 bases and J by 5 bases, with 8 bases left in between. The CDR3 here is CASSEFRDQPQHF. CDR3 DNA sequence: TGTGCCAGCAGTGAGTTTCGAGATCAGCCCCAGCATTTT.

The chain is built from TRBV6-6 and TRBJ1-1; 10 nucleotides match TRBD1. CDR1 is MNHNY, CDR2 SVGAGI, per germline (reference sequence). V lost 2 bases and J lost 3; bases outside the gene matches: 0. This CDR3 is 14 amino acids long. The CDR3 sequence is CASSYGQGDTEAFF. In DNA form, the CDR3 reads TGTGCCAGCAGTTACGGACAGGGGGACACTGAAGCTTTCTTT.

The chain combines TRBV5-4 with TRBJ2-1; 15 bases are shared with TRBD2. The CDR3 loop spans 18 amino acids. Losses at the gene ends were 0 bases for V and 0 bases for J; bases not matched to a gene: 1. Germline CDR1 reads SGHNT; CDR2 reads YYREEE (reference sequence). The CDR3 reads CASSLGTSGGVSYNEQFF. The CDR3 coding sequence is TGTGCCAGCAGCTTGGGGACTAGCGGGGGGGTCTCCTACAATGAGCAGTTCTTC.

This clonotype was seen at least ten times. V is TRBV7-2 and J is TRBJ2-3, with 16 bases aligning to TRBD2. The ends lost 5 bases at V and 6 bases at J; junction bases unmatched: 17. There are 20 residues in the CDR3. The V gene's germline CDR1 is SGHTA and CDR2 FQGNSA. CDR3 residues: CASSPRGGTSGRAWSDTQYF. The CDR3 bases are TGTGCCAGCAGCCCGCGGGGCGGGACTAGCGGGAGGGCCTGGTCCGATACGCAGTATTTT.

This clonotype was recorded many times. The chain carries TRBV5-4 and TRBJ2-1, with TRBD1 matching over 9 bases. The CDR3 is 20 residues long. Germline V lookup: CDR1 SGHNT, CDR2 YYREEE (reference sequence). V trimming: 3 bases; J trimming: 0 bases; junction bases outside the gene matches: 16. In DNA, the CDR3 is TGTGCCAGCAGCTGGACCGGATGGGGACAGGGTATGAGCTCCTACAATGAGCAGTTCTTC. It is translated as CASSWTGWGQGMSSYNEQFF. The full variable domain, with the rest looked up from reference TRBV5-4 and TRBJ2-1, is ETGVTQSPTHLIKTRGQQVTLRCSSQSGHNTVSWYQQALGQGPQFIFQYYREEENGRGNFPPRFSGLQFPNYSSELNVNALELDDSALYLCASSWTGWGQGMSSYNEQFFGPGTRLTVL.